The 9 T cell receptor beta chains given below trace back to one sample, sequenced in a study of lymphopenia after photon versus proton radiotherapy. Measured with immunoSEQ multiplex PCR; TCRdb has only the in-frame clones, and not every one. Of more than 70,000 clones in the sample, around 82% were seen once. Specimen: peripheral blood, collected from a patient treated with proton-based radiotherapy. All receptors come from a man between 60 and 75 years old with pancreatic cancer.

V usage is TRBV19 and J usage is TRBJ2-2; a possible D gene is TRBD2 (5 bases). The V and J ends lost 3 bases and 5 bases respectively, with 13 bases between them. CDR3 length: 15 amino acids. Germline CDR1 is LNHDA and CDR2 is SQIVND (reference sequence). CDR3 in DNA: TGTGCCAGTAGTATGGTGGGGAGAGGAACCGGGGAGCTGTTTTTT. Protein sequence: CASSMVGRGTGELFF.

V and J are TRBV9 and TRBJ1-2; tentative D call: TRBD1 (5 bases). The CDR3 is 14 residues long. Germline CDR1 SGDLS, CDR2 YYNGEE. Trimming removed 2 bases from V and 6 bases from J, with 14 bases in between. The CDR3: CASSVGLVGDGYTF. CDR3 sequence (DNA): TGTGCCAGCAGCGTCGGTTTGGTAGGGGATGGCTACACCTTC.

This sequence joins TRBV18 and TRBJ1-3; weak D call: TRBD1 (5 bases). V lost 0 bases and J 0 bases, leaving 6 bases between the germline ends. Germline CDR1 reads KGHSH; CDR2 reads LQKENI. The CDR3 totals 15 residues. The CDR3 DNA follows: TGTGCCAGCTCACCACCGGGGACCTCTGGAAACACCATATATTTT. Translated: CASSPPGTSGNTIYF. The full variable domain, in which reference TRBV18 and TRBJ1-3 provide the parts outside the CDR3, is NAGVMQNPRHLVRRRGQEARLRCSPMKGHSHVYWYRQLPEEGLKFMVYLQKENIIDESGMPKERFSAEFPKEGPSILRIQQVVRGDSAAYFCASSPPGTSGNTIYFGEGSWLTVV.

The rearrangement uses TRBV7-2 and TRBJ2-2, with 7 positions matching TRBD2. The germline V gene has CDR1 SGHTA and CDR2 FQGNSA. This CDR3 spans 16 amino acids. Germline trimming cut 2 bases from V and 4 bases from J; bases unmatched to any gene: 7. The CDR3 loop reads CASSLQGLSFTGELFF. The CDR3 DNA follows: TGTGCCAGCAGCTTACAGGGACTATCATTCACCGGGGAGCTGTTTTTT.

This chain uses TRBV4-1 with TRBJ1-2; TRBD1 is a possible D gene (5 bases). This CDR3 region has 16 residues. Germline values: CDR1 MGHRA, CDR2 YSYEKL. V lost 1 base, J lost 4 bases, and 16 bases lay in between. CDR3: CASSQAPGTVAYGYTF. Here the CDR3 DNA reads TGCGCCAGCAGCCAAGCGCCAGGGACTGTAGCCTATGGCTACACCTTC.

The CDR3: CASSGWTSGSGDEQFF. CDR3 sequence (DNA): TGTGCCAGCAGCGGCTGGACTAGCGGGAGTGGGGATGAGCAGTTCTTC. The chain links TRBV11-2 to TRBJ2-1; 13 nucleotides line up with TRBD2. Per germline, CDR1 SGHAT and CDR2 FQNNGV. V shed 5 bases and J 8 bases; nucleotides not matched to a gene: 9. The length of the CDR3 is 16 residues.

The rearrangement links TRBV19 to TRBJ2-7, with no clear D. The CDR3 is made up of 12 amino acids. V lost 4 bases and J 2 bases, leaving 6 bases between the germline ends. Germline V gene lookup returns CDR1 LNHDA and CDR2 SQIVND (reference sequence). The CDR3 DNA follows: TGTGCCAGTAGTACAGGTCCCTACGAGCAGTACTTC. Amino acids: CASSTGPYEQYF.

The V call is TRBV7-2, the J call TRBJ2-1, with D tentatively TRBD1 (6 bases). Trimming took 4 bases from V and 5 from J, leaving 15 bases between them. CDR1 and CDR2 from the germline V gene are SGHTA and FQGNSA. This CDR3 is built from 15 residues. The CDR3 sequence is CASSSQGRNNNEQFF. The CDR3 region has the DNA TGTGCCAGCAGCTCACAGGGTCGGAATAACAATGAGCAGTTCTTC.

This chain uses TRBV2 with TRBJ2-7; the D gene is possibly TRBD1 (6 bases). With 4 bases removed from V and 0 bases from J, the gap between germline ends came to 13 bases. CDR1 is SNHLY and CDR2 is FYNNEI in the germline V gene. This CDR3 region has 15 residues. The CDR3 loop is CASSVQGTSSYEQYF. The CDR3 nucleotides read TGTGCCAGCAGTGTTCAGGGGACGAGCTCCTACGAGCAGTACTTC.